The 22 T cell receptor beta chains presented below share a single source sample, sequenced in a study of T cell responses to AZD1222 COVID-19 vaccine. Here immunoSEQ multiplex PCR was the method, and the copy in TCRdb shows in-frame clones only, minus some. This table has tens of thousands of clones, roughly 85% appearing once. The specimen comprised peripheral blood, sampled 28 days after the second AZD1222 dose. These receptors were obtained from an adult who received the AZD1222 COVID-19 vaccine.

This sequence joins TRBV18 and TRBJ2-1, with a tentative D call TRBD1 (5 bases). V dropped 3 bases and J dropped 7 bases, with 13 bases sitting between them. Per the germline V gene, CDR1 is KGHSH and CDR2 is LQKENI. The CDR3 extends over 14 amino acids. This CDR3 is CASSPQQGGNEQFF. The CDR3, as DNA: TGTGCCAGCTCACCGCAGCAGGGTGGGAATGAGCAGTTCTTC.

The chain recombines TRBV19 with TRBJ2-3; 7 bases match TRBD2. The V gene's germline CDR1 is LNHDA and CDR2 SQIVND (reference sequence). The CDR3 has 14 residues. V trimming: 10 bases; J trimming: 2 bases; junction bases outside the gene matches: 9. The CDR3 protein is CATRAGWDTDTQYF. CDR3 nucleotides: TGTGCCACTAGAGCGGGGTGGGACACAGATACGCAGTATTTT.

Of note for this clone: One end of the junction does not line up with germline, which may come from a read error. J is TRBJ2-7 and V is TRBV5-1, with D unresolved. The CDR3 runs to 13 residues. The germline gives CDR1 SGHRS, CDR2 YFSETQ. The CDR3 coding sequence is TGCGCCAGCGTCATTCGGAACGGACGGACGAGTAGGTTC. As protein: CASVIRNGRTSRF.

This sequence joins TRBV7-2 and TRBJ1-5, with D unresolved. Trimming removed 1 base at V and 3 bases at J, with 4 bases between. The CDR3 covers 13 residues. Germline CDR1 SGHTA, CDR2 FQGNSA. The CDR3 region has the DNA TGTGCCAGCAGCTTAGGGGACAATCAGCCCCAGCATTTT. Residues: CASSLGDNQPQHF.

This sequence joins TRBV9 and TRBJ1-2; no firm D call. Germline-derived CDR1 and CDR2 are SGDLS and YYNGEE. With 2 bases removed from V and 6 bases from J, the gap between germline ends came to 11 bases. This CDR3 is 13 amino acids long. DNA of the CDR3: TGTGCCAGCAGCGTGGGAAGGAGGGATGGCTACACCTTC. It translates to CASSVGRRDGYTF.

This clone was counted a single time. This rearrangement joins TRBV5-1 to TRBJ2-2; 9 bases agree with TRBD1. The CDR3 totals 16 residues. The junction had 11 bases not matched to a gene; V was cut back by 4 bases and J by 7 bases. Germline-derived CDR1 and CDR2 are SGHRS and YFSETQ. In nucleotides, the CDR3 is TGCGCCAGCAGCGGTCGTCCCGGGACAGGGATCGGGGAGCTGTTTTTT. Translation: CASSGRPGTGIGELFF.

The DNA for the CDR3 is TGCGCCAGCAGCTTGGCCCCAGGGGGTTCCTACGAGCAGTACTTC. Its translation: CASSLAPGGSYEQYF. This chain connects TRBV5-1 to TRBJ2-7; 7 bases map to TRBD1. With 0 bases clipped from V and 1 base from J, the junction kept 4 bases outside the gene matches. Germline CDR1 SGHRS, CDR2 YFSETQ. This CDR3 is built from 15 residues. Using reference TRBV5-1 and TRBJ2-7 for the parts outside the CDR3, the full variable domain is KAGVTQTPRYLIKTRGQQVTLSCSPISGHRSVSWYQQTPGQGLQFLFEYFSETQRNKGNFPGRFSGRQFSNSRSEMNVSTLELGDSALYLCASSLAPGGSYEQYFGPGTRLTVT.

V and J are TRBV29-1 and TRBJ1-2; D is perhaps TRBD1 (5 bases). The ends were cut back, 4 bases at V and 6 bases at J, with 18 bases in the middle. CDR3 length equals 14 residues. CDR1 and CDR2 (germline): SQVTM, ANQGSEA. Written as DNA, the CDR3 is TGCAGCGTTGGAGGCCAGGGATGGGGAGATGGCTACACCTTC. Translating gives CSVGGQGWGDGYTF.

This chain joins TRBV5-4 and TRBJ1-4; 7 positions match TRBD1. Germline CDR1 reads SGHNT; CDR2 reads YYREEE (reference sequence). The trim removed 4 bases at V and 2 bases at J, leaving 5 bases unmatched. The CDR3 sequence is 15 residues long. The CDR3 bases are TGTGCCAGCAGCGACTCCAGGGGGACTAATGAAAAACTGTTTTTT. Translated, it gives CASSDSRGTNEKLFF.

This clone was recorded a few times. This sequence joins TRBV6-5 and TRBJ2-7; maybe TRBD2 (5 bases). This CDR3 is 14 amino acids long. V was shortened by 6 bases and J by 6 bases, with 18 bases between the two germline ends. The V gene's germline CDR1 is MNHEY and CDR2 SVGAGI. The CDR3 protein is CASRAQLSAGEQYF. DNA of the CDR3: TGTGCCAGCAGGGCACAGCTCAGTGCGGGCGAGCAGTACTTC.

The chain carries TRBV19 and TRBJ1-2; D perhaps matches TRBD1 (5 bases). There are 13 residues in the CDR3. The V and J ends lost 5 bases and 7 bases respectively, with 14 bases between them. Per the germline V gene, CDR1 is LNHDA and CDR2 is SQIVND (reference sequence). CDR3 nucleotides: TGTGCCAGTAGTGGAAGGGGCGGGACTGGCTACACCTTC. Amino acid sequence: CASSGRGGTGYTF.

In DNA form, the CDR3 reads TGCACCAGCAGCCAAGAAAGCGAAAAGGTAGAGTATGGCTACACCTTC. As protein: CTSSQESEKVEYGYTF. The chain combines TRBV1 with TRBJ1-2. TRBV1 is a pseudogene. The length of the CDR3 is 16 residues.

The chain joins TRBV7-8 to TRBJ1-5, with a tentative D call TRBD1 (5 bases). V was pared by 1 base and J by 0 bases, with 10 bases between. The CDR3 runs 16 residues. Germline CDR1 is SGHVS and CDR2 is FQNEAQ. The CDR3 loop reads CASSLGGGTSNQPQHF. DNA of the CDR3: TGTGCCAGCAGCTTAGGTGGGGGTACTAGCAATCAGCCCCAGCATTTT.

This chain connects TRBV29-1 to TRBJ2-1; 8 bases agree with TRBD1. V trimming: 1 base; J trimming: 7 bases; junction bases outside the gene matches: 6. The CDR3 is made up of 14 amino acids. Germline V gene sequence: CDR1 SQVTM, CDR2 ANQGSEA. CDR3: CSVEVLQGANEQFF. CDR3 sequence (DNA): TGCAGCGTTGAAGTTTTGCAGGGGGCAAATGAGCAGTTCTTC.

The chain has TRBV3-1 (or the pseudogene TRBV3-2) and TRBJ1-2, with 7 bases fitting TRBD1. The CDR3 loop spans 15 amino acids. Germline V gene data show CDR1 as LGHDT and CDR2 as YNNKEL (reference sequence). V was pared by 3 bases and J by 4 bases, with 8 bases of the junction left unmatched. CDR3 DNA: TGTGCCAGCAGCCATGCCGACAGGGCCACCTATGGCTACACCTTC. Its protein product is CASSHADRATYGYTF.

The J gene is TRBJ2-1, the V gene TRBV6-2 or TRBV6-3; maybe TRBD2 (6 bases). Trimming shortened V by 4 bases and J by 2 bases, and 15 bases separated the two germline ends. The germline gives CDR1 MNHEY, CDR2 SVGEGT. The CDR3 sequence is 16 residues long. The CDR3 DNA reads as TGTGCCAGCAGTTGGGGGGATCCAGCCGCCTACAATGAGCAGTTCTTC. It yields the protein CASSWGDPAAYNEQFF.

This clone was observed once. The chain is built from TRBV7-3 and TRBJ1-2; 8 bases agree with TRBD1. The V gene end was trimmed by 5 bases and the J gene end by 4 bases; junction bases not matched to a gene: 3. The CDR3 runs to 13 residues. The germline CDR1 and CDR2 sequences are SGHTA and FQGTGA. CDR3 nucleotides: TGTGCCAGCAGCCAAGGACAGGGCTATGGCTACACCTTC. It is translated as CASSQGQGYGYTF.

This chain uses TRBV18 with TRBJ2-3, with D possibly being TRBD1 (5 bases). The length of the CDR3 is 14 residues. Looked up from germline, CDR1 is KGHSH and CDR2 is LQKENI. The V end was cut by 2 bases, the J end by 2 bases, with 8 bases between. The DNA for the CDR3 is TGTGCCAGCTCACCATACAGGTACACAGATACGCAGTATTTT. This gives the protein CASSPYRYTDTQYF.

This clone was seen just once. The chain couples TRBV20-1 to TRBJ1-1; D uncertain. V was cut by 6 bases and J by 5 bases, with 10 bases left in between. The CDR3 has 11 residues. Germline CDR1 and CDR2: DFQATT and SNEGSKA (reference sequence). CDR3 amino acids: CSARTRTEAFF. DNA of the CDR3: TGCAGTGCGAGGACGAGGACTGAAGCTTTCTTT.

The chain carries TRBV7-2 and TRBJ2-5; D is undetermined. V was shortened by 4 bases and J by 4 bases, with 7 bases between the two germline ends. The CDR3 length is 12 residues. CDR1 and CDR2 (germline): SGHTA, FQGNSA. The CDR3 protein is CASSYLGETQYF. The CDR3 DNA reads as TGTGCCAGCAGCTACTTGGGAGAGACCCAGTACTTC.

The chain is built from TRBV9 and TRBJ1-5; the match to TRBD1 covers 10 bases. CDR3 length: 14 residues. The germline gives CDR1 SGDLS, CDR2 YYNGEE. Trimming took 3 bases from V and 8 from J; bases not matched to a gene: 5. The CDR3 loop reads CASSGTGGVEPQHF. The CDR3, as DNA: TGTGCCAGCAGCGGGACAGGGGGTGTAGAGCCCCAGCATTTT.

The CDR3 spells CASSIGVGQALSYEQYF. DNA for the CDR3: TGTGCCAGTAGTATAGGGGTTGGACAGGCCCTCTCCTACGAGCAGTACTTC. This chain links TRBV19 with TRBJ2-7, with 7 positions matching TRBD1. Germline assignment: CDR1 LNHDA and CDR2 SQIVND (reference sequence). With V trimmed by 1 base and J by 0 bases, 9 bases remained unmatched. This CDR3 is built from 17 residues.